Each of the 2 T cell receptor beta chains below was sequenced from the same sample in a study of shared clonotypes between healthy human individuals. Sequencing used immunoSEQ multiplex PCR; TCRdb keeps in-frame clones, though not all of them. The data show hundreds of thousands of clones, more than 95% seen once. Material for sequencing was naive CD4+ T cells sorted from blood. The sample's subset: CD45RA+ positively selected. The receptors shown here come from a woman aged 25 to 45 in good health.

The rearrangement links TRBV19 to TRBJ2-7; 10 nucleotides match TRBD2. The germline V gene encodes CDR1 LNHDA and CDR2 SQIVND (reference sequence). This CDR3 comprises 15 residues. Trimming took 1 base from V and 3 from J; bases not matched to a gene: 3. The CDR3 nucleotides are TGTGCCAGTAGTATAGGAACTAGCGGGGACTACGAGCAGTACTTC. This encodes CASSIGTSGDYEQYF.

J is TRBJ2-5 and V is TRBV10-2, with D possibly matching TRBD2 (6 bases). The J call may be wrong; the DNA end is better matched by TRBJ2-7. The CDR3 has 13 residues. The germline gives CDR1 WSHSY, CDR2 SAAADI. The CDR3 DNA is TGCGCCAGCAGTGGGCGGGGCTCCTACGAGCAGTACTTC. Translation: CASSGRGSYEQYF.